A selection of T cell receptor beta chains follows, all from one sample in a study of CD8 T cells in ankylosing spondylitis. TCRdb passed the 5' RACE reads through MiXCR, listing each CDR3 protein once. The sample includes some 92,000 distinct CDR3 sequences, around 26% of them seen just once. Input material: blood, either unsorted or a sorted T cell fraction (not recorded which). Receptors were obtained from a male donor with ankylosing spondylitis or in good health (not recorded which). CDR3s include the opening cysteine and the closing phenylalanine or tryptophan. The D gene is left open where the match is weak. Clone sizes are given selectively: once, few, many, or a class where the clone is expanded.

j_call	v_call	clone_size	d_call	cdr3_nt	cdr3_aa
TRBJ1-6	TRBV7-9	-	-	TGTGCCAGCAGGGAATTACGAGACTCACCCCTCCACTTT	CASRELRDSPLHF
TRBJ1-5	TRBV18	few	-	TGTGCCAGCTCACCGTTGGACAGTCCTAATCAGCCCCAGCATTTT	CASSPLDSPNQPQHF
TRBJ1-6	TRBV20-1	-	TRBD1	TGCAGTGCTAGAGAGACAGGGGACTATAATTCACCCCTCCACTTT	CSARETGDYNSPLHF
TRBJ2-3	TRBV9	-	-	TGTGCCAGCAGCGCAGAGGGTCGGGCTCAAGATACGCAGTATTTT	CASSAEGRAQDTQYF
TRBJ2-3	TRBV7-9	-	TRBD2	TGTGCCAGCAGCAGAGCGGCTAGCGGGAGCCCAGATACGCAGTATTTT	CASSRAASGSPDTQYF
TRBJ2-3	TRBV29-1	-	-	TGCAGCGTTGAAGGGCGCATCACAGATACGCAGTATTTT	CSVEGRITDTQYF
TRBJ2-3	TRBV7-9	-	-	TGTGCCAGCAACACTAGCACAGATACGCAGTATTTT	CASNTSTDTQYF
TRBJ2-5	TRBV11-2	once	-	TGTGCCAGCAGCTTCCCACCTAGGGGGGCCCGGAGTTTGCAAGAGACCCAGTACTTC	CASSFPPRGARSLQETQYF
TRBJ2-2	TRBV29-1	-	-	TGCAGCGTTGCATCCAGACGTGTCAGCGGGGAGCTGTTTTTT	CSVASRRVSGELFF
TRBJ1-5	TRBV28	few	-	TGTGCCAGCAGTTTCCCGGGACCCGGAGGATATCAGCCCCAGCATTTT	CASSFPGPGGYQPQHF
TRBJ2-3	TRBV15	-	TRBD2	TGTGCCACCAGCAGCGGCGCCGATAGCGGGGGCACAGATACGCAGTATTTT	CATSSGADSGGTDTQYF
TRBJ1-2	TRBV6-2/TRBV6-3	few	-	TGTGCCAGCAGTTACTCGAAGGGTTACATCTATGGCTACACCTTC	CASSYSKGYIYGYTF
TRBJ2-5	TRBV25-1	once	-	TGTGCCAGCAGTGGAGGAAGCGGGTACCAAGAGACCCAGTACTTC	CASSGGSGYQETQYF
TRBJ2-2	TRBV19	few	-	TGTGCCAGTAGTATACGAGCACCCGGGGAGCTGTTTTTT	CASSIRAPGELFF
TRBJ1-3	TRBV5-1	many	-	TGCGCCAGCAGCTTTCGGGGCGGCTCTGGAAACACCATATATTTT	CASSFRGGSGNTIYF
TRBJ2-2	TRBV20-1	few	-	TGCAGTGCTAGGGGTCTAGCGAACACCGGGGAGCTGTTTTTT	CSARGLANTGELFF
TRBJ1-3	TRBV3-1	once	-	TGTGCCAGCAGCCAAGGGGGAGAGGGAAACACCATATATTTT	CASSQGGEGNTIYF
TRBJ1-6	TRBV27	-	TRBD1	TGTGCCAGCAGTGTATCCGGGACAGGGGGTTCACCCCTCCACTTT	CASSVSGTGGSPLHF
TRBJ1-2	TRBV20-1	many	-	TGCAGTGCTAGGGGGGGGGACTATGGCTACACCTTC	CSARGGDYGYTF
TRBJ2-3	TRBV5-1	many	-	TGCGCCAGCAGCTTGGCCGTAGATACGCAGTATTTT	CASSLAVDTQYF
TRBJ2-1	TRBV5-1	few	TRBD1	TGCGCCAGCACTCTTGGACAGGGTAGTCATAGTGAGCAGTTCTTC	CASTLGQGSHSEQFF
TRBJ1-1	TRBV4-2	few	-	TGTGCCAGCAGCCAAGCGTGGGGGGACGAAGCTTTCTTT	CASSQAWGDEAFF
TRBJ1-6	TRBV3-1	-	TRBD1	TGTGCCAGCAGCCAATTTCCAGGGGGCCGTTCACCCCTCCACTTT	CASSQFPGGRSPLHF
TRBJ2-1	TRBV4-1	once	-	TGCGCCAGCAGCCTAGGGTCGAGATACAATGAGCAGTTCTTC	CASSLGSRYNEQFF
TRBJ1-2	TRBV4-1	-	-	TGCGCCAGCAGCCAACAGGGCTATGGCTACACCTTC	CASSQQGYGYTF
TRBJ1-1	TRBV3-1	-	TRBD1	TGTGCCAGCAGCCATATCAGGAGACAGGGGATGCGGACTGAAGCTTTCTTT	CASSHIRRQGMRTEAFF
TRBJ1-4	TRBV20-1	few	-	TGCAGTGCTAGAGAGGTCGAAAAACTGTTTTTT	CSAREVEKLFF
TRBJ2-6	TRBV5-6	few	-	TGTGCCAGCAGCTTGGGTCGTGGGTACTCTGGGGCCAACGTCCTGACTTTC	CASSLGRGYSGANVLTF
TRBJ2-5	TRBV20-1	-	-	TGCAGTGCTAGCCCGACTATCAAGAGCGGGACCCAGTACTTC	CSASPTIKSGTQYF
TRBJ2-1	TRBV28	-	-	TGTGCCAGCAGCCCCCGATCTTTAGATCGTAGGTTCTTC	CASSPRSLDRRFF
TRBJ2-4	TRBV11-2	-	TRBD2	TGTGCCAGCAGCTTAGGTCGTTACAGCGGGGGGCTAGCCAAAAACATTCAGTACTTC	CASSLGRYSGGLAKNIQYF
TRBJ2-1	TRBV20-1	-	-	TGCAGTTCCGACGGGCTTGTAGGTGAGCAGTTCTTC	CSSDGLVGEQFF
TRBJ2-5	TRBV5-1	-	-	TGCGCCAGCAGCGGGCAGATCCAAGAGACCCAGTACTTC	CASSGQIQETQYF
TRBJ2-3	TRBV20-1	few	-	TGCAGTGCGCCACCCACGATGTCCGATACGCAGTATTTT	CSAPPTMSDTQYF
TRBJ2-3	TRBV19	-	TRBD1	TGTGCCAGTGACCCGGGACAGAGGGTCGATACGCAGTATTTT	CASDPGQRVDTQYF
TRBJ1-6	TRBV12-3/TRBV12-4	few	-	TGTGCCAGCAGCGGGAATTCACCCCTCCACTTT	CASSGNSPLHF
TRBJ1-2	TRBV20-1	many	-	TGCAGTGCTACACAAGGGGGCTATGGCTACACCTTC	CSATQGGYGYTF
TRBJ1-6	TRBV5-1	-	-	TGCGCCAGCAGCTTGGACGCTACGGATAATAACCTCCACTTT	CASSLDATDNNLHF
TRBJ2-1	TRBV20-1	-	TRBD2	TGCAGTGCTTCTCCCCCCTTAGCGGGAGCGAGTGAGCAGTTCTTC	CSASPPLAGASEQFF
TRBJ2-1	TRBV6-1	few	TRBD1	TGTGCCAGCAGTCCCGACAGGGAAATCTACAATGAGCAGTTCTTC	CASSPDREIYNEQFF
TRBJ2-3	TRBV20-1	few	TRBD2	TGCAGTGCCGGCGGGGGGAGCACAGATACGCAGTATTTT	CSAGGGSTDTQYF
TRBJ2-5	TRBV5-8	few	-	TGTGCCAGCAGCTTTCGGACAGCCGAAGAGACCCAGTACTTC	CASSFRTAEETQYF
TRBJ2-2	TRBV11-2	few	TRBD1	TGTGCCAGCAGCTTAGGGACAGGGAACACCGGGGAGCTGTTTTTT	CASSLGTGNTGELFF